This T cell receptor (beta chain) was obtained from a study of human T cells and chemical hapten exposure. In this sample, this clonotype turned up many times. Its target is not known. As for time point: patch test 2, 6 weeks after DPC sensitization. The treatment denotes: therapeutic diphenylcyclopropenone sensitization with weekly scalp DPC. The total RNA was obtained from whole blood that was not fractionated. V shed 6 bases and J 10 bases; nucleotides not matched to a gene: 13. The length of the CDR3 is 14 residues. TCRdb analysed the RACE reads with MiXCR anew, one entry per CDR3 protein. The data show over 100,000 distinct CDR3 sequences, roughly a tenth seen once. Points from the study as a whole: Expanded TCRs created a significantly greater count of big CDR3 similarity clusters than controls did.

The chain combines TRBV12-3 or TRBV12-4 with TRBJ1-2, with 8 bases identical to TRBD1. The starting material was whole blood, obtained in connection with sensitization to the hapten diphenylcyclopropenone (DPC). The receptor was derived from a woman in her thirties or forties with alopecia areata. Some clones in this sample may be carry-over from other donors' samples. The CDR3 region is CASSIQTGQVLYTF. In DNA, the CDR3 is TGTGCCAGCAGCATTCAAACGGGACAGGTTCTCTACACCTTC.